The T cell receptor beta chain described here comes from a study of blood T cell repertoires in COVID-19. This CDR3 spans 12 amino acids. V shed 7 bases and J shed 7 bases, with 13 bases lying between them. Those enrolled, adults aged about 18 to 89 years, came from roughly 23 US areas. Each participant's cohort was designated according to participant-reported clinical history. Authors' data handling: The assay estimated nucleated cells by amplifying reference gene primers. The table came from immunoSEQ multiplex PCR; TCRdb's copy has only in-frame clones and leaves some out. That table is the source of V, J and clone size, and D and trimming were worked out from the DNA. Among 250,000 or so clones listed, about 85% were seen once.

This chain connects TRBV12-3 or TRBV12-4 to TRBJ1-1; D is perhaps TRBD1 (5 bases). Material: PBMCs or T cells enriched from blood (not recorded which). The sequence was collected from a man in his thirties or forties who had recovered from COVID-19. The DNA for the CDR3 is TGTGCCAGCATGTTTACGGGACTTGAAGCTTTCTTT. Translation gives CASMFTGLEAFF.